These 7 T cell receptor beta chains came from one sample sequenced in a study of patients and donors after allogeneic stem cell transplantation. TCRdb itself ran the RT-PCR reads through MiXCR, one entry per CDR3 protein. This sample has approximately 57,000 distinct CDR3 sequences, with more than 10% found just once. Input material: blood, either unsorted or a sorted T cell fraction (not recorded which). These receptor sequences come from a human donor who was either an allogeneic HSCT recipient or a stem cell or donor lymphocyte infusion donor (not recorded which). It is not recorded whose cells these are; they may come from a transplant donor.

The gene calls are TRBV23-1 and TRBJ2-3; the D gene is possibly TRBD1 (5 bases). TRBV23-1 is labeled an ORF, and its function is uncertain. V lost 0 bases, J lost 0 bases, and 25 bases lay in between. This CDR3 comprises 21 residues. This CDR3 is CASSQSASSTNRSTSTDTQYF. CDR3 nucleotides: TGCGCCAGCAGTCAATCTGCCTCGTCAACGAACAGGAGTACTAGCACAGATACGCAGTATTTT.

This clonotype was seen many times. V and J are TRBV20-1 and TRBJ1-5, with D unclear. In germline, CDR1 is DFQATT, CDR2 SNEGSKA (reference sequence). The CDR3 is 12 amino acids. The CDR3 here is CSLSEPNQPQHF. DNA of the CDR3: TGCAGCCTCAGTGAGCCCAATCAGCCCCAGCATTTT.

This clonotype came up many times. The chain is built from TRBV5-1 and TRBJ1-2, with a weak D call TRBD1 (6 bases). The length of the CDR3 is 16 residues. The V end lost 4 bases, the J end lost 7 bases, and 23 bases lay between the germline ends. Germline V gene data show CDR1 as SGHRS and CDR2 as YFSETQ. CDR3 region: CASSPHVRTALLGYTF. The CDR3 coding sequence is TGCGCCAGCAGCCCGCACGTTAGGACAGCGTTACTTGGCTACACCTTC.

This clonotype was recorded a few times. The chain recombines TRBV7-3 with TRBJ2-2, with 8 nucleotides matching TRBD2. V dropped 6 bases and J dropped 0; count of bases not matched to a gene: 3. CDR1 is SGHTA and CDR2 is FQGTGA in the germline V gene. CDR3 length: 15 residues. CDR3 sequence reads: CASSRSGANTGELFF. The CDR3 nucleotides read TGTGCCAGCAGTCGTAGCGGGGCGAACACCGGGGAGCTGTTTTTT.

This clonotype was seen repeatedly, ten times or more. The CDR3: CSASDRGNQPQHF. As DNA, the CDR3 is TGCAGTGCCTCGGACAGGGGGAATCAGCCCCAGCATTTT. The chain has TRBV20-1 and TRBJ1-5; 10 positions agree with TRBD1. Germline CDR1 DFQATT, CDR2 SNEGSKA (reference sequence). This CDR3 contains 13 residues. The V gene end was trimmed by 6 bases and the J gene end by 4 bases; junction bases not matched to a gene: 3.

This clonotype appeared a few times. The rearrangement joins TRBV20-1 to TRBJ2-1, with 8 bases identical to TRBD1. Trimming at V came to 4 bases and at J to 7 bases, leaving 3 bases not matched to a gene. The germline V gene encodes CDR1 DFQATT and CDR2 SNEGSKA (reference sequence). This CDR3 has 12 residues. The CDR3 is CSATRQGNEQFF. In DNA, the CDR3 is TGCAGTGCTACTCGACAGGGGAATGAGCAGTTCTTC.

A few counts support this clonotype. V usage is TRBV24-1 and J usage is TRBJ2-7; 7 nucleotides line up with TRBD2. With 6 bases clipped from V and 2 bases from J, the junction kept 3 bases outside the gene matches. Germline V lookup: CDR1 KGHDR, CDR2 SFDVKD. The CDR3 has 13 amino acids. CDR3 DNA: TGTGCCACCAGTAGCGGGACTACCTACGAGCAGTACTTC. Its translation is CATSSGTTYEQYF.